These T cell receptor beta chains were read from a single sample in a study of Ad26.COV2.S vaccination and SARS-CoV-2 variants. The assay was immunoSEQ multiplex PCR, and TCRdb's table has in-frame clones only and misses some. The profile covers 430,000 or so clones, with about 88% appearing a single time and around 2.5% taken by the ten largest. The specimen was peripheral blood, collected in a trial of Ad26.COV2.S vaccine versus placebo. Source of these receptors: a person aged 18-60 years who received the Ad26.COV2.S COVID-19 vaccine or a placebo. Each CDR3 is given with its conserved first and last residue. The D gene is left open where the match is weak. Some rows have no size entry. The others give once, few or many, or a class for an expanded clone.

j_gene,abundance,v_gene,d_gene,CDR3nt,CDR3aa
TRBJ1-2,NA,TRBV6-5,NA,TGTGCCAGCAAAATCACCAGGGGTTTAGAATATGGCTACACCTTC,CASKITRGLEYGYTF
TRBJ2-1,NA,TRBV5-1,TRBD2,TGCGCCAGCACCCTGACTAGCGGGGTCTCCTACAATGAGCAGTTCTTC,CASTLTSGVSYNEQFF
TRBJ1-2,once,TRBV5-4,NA,TGTGCCAGCAGCTTCGGGCAAGTAATCGGCTACACCTTC,CASSFGQVIGYTF
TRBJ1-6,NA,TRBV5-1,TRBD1,TGCGCCAGCAGCCTCGGGACAGCGATCTATAATTCACCCCTCCACTTT,CASSLGTAIYNSPLHF
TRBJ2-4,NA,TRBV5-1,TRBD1,TGCGCCAGCAGCTGGGACAGTGCCTCAAACATTCAGTACTTC,CASSWDSASNIQYF
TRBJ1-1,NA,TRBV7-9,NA,TGTGCCAGCAGCCCACAAGGACAGATGAACACTGAAGCTTTCTTT,CASSPQGQMNTEAFF
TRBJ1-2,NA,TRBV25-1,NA,TGTGCCAGCAGTCGACAAGGCATCTATGGCTACACCTTC,CASSRQGIYGYTF
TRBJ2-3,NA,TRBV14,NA,TGTGCCAGCAGTCAACTAGGACGAACGGATACGCAGTATTTT,CASSQLGRTDTQYF
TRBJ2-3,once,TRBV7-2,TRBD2,TGTGCCAGCAGCTTAGCGCTCGGCGGGGGGGCCGGTCTGAATACGCAGTATTTT,CASSLALGGGAGLNTQYF
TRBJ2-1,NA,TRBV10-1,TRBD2,TGCGCCAGCGGCCAGGGGTGCGGGGGGGCGGTAATAGATTCCTACAATGAGCAGTTCTTC,CASGQGCGGAVIDSYNEQFF
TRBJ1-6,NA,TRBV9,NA,TGTGCCAGCAGCGTAGCTGTTGATTCACCCCTCCACTTT,CASSVAVDSPLHF
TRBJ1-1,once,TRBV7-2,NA,TGTGCCAGCAGCCTGGGGATGAGGGCTGAAGCTTTCTTT,CASSLGMRAEAFF
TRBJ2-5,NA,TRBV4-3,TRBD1,TGCGCCAGCAGCCGACTTTGGCCGTCCGGGACAGGGGCCCCGGAGACCCAGTACTTC,CASSRLWPSGTGAPETQYF
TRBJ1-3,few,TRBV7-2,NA,TGTGCCAGCAGCTTAGGTTGGGGGGGAAACACCATATATTTT,CASSLGWGGNTIYF
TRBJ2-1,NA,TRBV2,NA,TGTGCCAGCAGTTGGCGGGGTGAGAATGAGCAGTTCTTC,CASSWRGENEQFF
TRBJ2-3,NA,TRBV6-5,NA,TGTGCCAGCAGTCCGCAGCAGGGGTTGACAGATACGCAGTATTTT,CASSPQQGLTDTQYF
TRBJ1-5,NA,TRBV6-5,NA,TGTGCCAGCAGTTACCCGACAGTTTATAGCAATCAGCCCCAGCATTTT,CASSYPTVYSNQPQHF
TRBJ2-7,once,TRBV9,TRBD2,TGTGCCAGCAGCGCTCGGGGGGAATCCTACGAGCAGTACTTC,CASSARGESYEQYF
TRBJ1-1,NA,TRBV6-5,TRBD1,TGTGCCAGCCGCTCAGGGACAGCCGGTAACACTGAAGCTTTCTTT,CASRSGTAGNTEAFF
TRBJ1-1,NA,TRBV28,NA,TGTGCCAGCAGTCCCCATCTTGGGGGCGAAACCACTGAAGCTTTCTTT,CASSPHLGGETTEAFF
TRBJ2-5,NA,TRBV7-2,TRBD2,TGTGCCAGCAGCTCCCCCAGACTAGCGGGCCACCAAGAGACCCAGTACTTC,CASSSPRLAGHQETQYF
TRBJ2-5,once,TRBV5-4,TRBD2,TGTGCCAGCAGCCCCCGGGGGGGGCGGGGAGAGACCCAGTACTTC,CASSPRGGRGETQYF
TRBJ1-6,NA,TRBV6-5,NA,TGTGCCAGCAGTTACTCGGGGGGAAGGAGGAAGTCACCCCTCCACTTT,CASSYSGGRRKSPLHF
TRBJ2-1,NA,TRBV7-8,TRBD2,TGTGCCAGCAGCACATCGGCGGGAGGGACCTACAATGAGCAGTTCTTC,CASSTSAGGTYNEQFF
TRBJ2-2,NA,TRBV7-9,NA,TGTGCCAGCAGGGCACTACCGAACACCGGGGAGCTGTTTTTT,CASRALPNTGELFF
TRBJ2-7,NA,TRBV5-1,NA,TGCGCCAGCGGCACACTCGGTGGGGGACCCTACGAGCAGTACTTC,CASGTLGGGPYEQYF
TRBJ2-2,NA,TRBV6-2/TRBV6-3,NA,TGTGCCAGCAGTTACCACGGGACACCAACCGGGGAGCTGTTTTTT,CASSYHGTPTGELFF
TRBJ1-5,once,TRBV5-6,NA,TGTGCCAGCAGCTCCCAGGGCTACGGTCAGCCCCAGCATTTT,CASSSQGYGQPQHF
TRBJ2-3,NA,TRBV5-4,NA,TGTGCCAGCAGACCCGACCTGGGGGGATTCACAGATACGCAGTATTTT,CASRPDLGGFTDTQYF
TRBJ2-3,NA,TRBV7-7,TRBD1,TGTGCTAGCAGTCGACAGGGGTACACAGATACGCAGTATTTT,CASSRQGYTDTQYF
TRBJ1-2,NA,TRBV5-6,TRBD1,TGTGCCAGCAGCTTAGAGGGACAGGGGAAGGAAGGCTACACCTTC,CASSLEGQGKEGYTF
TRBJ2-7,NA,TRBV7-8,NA,TGTGCCAGCAGCTTAGGGCTCCGGGGCCCCACGGGGGAGCAGTACTTC,CASSLGLRGPTGEQYF
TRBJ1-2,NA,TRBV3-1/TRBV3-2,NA,TGTGCCAGCAGCCAGTGGAGGGGTGGATGGGGTGGCTATGGCTACACCTTC,CASSQWRGGWGGYGYTF
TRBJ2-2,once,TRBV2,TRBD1,TGTGCCAGTACAGGGGTTGACACCGGGGAGCTGTTTTTT,CASTGVDTGELFF
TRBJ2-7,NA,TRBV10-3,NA,TGTGCCATCAGCCCAGGATACCTATCCTACGAGCAGTACTTC,CAISPGYLSYEQYF
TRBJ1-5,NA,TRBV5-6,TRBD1,TGTGCCAGCAGCTTGGGGACAGGTCCTCCCCAGCATTTT,CASSLGTGPPQHF
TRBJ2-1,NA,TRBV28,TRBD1,TGTGCCAGCAACCCGGGACAGAGCAATGAGCAGTTCTTC,CASNPGQSNEQFF
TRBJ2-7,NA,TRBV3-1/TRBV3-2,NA,TGTGCCAGCAGCCAAGATATTGGGGGGGCCTTAAACTACGAGCAGTACTTC,CASSQDIGGALNYEQYF
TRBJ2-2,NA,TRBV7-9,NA,TGTGCCAGCAGCTTACAAGCCAGGGTGGTCGCCGGGGAGCTGTTTTTT,CASSLQARVVAGELFF
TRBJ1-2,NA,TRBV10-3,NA,TGTGCCATCAGAGACCGAAACTATGGCTACACCTTC,CAIRDRNYGYTF
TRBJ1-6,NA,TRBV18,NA,TGTGCCAGCTCAGTATCCGGGCCCCTCTCCTATAATTCACCCCTCCACTTT,CASSVSGPLSYNSPLHF